Reported below is one T cell receptor beta chain. The data belong to a study of glioma-infiltrating T cells after dendritic cell vaccination. Profiling relied on immunoSEQ multiplex PCR, and the TCRdb table lists in-frame clones only, not all of them. The table shows approximately 64,000 clones, with around four fifths occurring only once. This receptor was taken from a human donor with glioblastoma. The sequenced sample was blood, obtained before dendritic cell vaccination.

CDR3: CAISESAGQNTEAFF. The CDR3 bases are TGTGCCATCAGTGAGTCGGCGGGCCAGAACACTGAAGCTTTCTTT. The rearrangement uses TRBV10-3 and TRBJ1-1; D ambiguous. V lost 0 bases to trimming and J lost 1 base, with 9 bases between them. There are 15 residues in the CDR3. In germline, CDR1 is ENHRY, CDR2 SYGVKD.